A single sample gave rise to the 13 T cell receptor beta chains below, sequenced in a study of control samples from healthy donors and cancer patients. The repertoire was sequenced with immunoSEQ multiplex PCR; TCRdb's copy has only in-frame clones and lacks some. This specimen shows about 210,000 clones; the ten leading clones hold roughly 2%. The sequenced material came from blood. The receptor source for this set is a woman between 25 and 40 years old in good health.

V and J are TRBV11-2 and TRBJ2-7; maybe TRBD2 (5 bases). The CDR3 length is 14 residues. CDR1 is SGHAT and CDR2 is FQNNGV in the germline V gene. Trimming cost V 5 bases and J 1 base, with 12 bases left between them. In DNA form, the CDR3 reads TGTGCCAGCAGCGTTAGGACTGCGTCCTACGAGCAGTACTTC. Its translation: CASSVRTASYEQYF.

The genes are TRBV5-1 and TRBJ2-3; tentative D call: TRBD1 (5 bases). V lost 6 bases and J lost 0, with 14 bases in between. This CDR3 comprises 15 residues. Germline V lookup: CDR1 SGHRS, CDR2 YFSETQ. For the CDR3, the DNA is TGCGCCAGCAACTACCTAAGGGGTAGCACAGATACGCAGTATTTT. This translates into CASNYLRGSTDTQYF. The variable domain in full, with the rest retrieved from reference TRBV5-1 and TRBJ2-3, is KAGVTQTPRYLIKTRGQQVTLSCSPISGHRSVSWYQQTPGQGLQFLFEYFSETQRNKGNFPGRFSGRQFSNSRSEMNVSTLELGDSALYLCASNYLRGSTDTQYFGPGTRLTVL.

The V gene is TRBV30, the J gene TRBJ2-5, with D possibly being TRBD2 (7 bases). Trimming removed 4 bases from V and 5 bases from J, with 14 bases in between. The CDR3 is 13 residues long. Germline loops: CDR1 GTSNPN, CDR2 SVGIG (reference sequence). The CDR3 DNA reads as TGTGCCTGGAACGCGGGGGCCCGGGAGACCCAGTACTTC. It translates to CAWNAGARETQYF.

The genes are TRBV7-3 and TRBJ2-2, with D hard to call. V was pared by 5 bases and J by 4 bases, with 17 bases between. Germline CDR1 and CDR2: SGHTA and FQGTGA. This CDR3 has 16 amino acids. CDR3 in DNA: TGTGCCAGCAGCGTAGTAAGGGTATTCGGCACCGGGGAGCTGTTTTTT. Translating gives CASSVVRVFGTGELFF.

In DNA form, the CDR3 reads TGTGCCAGCAGCTCCACCACTACGCGGTATAATTCACCCCTCCACTTT. This codes for CASSSTTTRYNSPLHF. The chain combines TRBV7-2 with TRBJ1-6; D gene ambiguous. V was trimmed by 4 bases and J by 4 bases, leaving 14 bases between them. The germline V gene encodes CDR1 SGHTA and CDR2 FQGNSA. The CDR3 has 16 residues.

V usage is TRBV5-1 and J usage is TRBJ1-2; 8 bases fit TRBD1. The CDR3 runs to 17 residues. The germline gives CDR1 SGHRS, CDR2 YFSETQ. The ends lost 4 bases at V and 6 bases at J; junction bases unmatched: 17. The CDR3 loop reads CASSPLILGTGGHGYTF. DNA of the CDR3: TGCGCCAGCAGCCCACTGATACTTGGGACAGGTGGGCATGGCTACACCTTC.

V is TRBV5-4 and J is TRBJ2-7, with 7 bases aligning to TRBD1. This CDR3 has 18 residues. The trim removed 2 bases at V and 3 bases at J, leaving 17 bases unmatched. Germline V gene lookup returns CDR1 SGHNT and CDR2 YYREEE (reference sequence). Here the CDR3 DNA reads TGTGCCAGCAGCTTAGACCCACCGGGACAGCTAATATTCTACGAGCAGTACTTC. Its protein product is CASSLDPPGQLIFYEQYF.

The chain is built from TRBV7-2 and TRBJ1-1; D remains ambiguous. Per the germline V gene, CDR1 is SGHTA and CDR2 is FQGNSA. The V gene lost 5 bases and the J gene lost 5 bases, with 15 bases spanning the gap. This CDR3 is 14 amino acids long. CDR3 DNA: TGTGCCAGCAGCCTGGGCCCTCTTGAGACTGAAGCTTTCTTT. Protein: CASSLGPLETEAFF.

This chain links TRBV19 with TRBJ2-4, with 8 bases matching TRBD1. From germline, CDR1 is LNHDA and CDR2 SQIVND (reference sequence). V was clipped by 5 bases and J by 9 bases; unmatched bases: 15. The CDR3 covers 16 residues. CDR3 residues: CASSYGGQGEGRIQYF. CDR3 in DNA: TGTGCCAGTAGTTACGGCGGACAGGGAGAGGGTCGCATTCAGTACTTC. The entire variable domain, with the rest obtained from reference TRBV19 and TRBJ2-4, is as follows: DGGITQSPKYLFRKEGQNVTLSCEQNLNHDAMYWYRQDPGQGLRLIYYSQIVNDFQKGDIAEGYSVSREKKESFPLTVTSAQKNPTAFYLCASSYGGQGEGRIQYFGAGTRLSVL.

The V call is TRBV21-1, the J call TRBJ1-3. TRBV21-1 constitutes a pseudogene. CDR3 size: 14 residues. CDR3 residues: CASSKRVAGNTIYF. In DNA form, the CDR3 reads TGTGCCAGCAGCAAGAGGGTAGCGGGAAACACCATATATTTT.

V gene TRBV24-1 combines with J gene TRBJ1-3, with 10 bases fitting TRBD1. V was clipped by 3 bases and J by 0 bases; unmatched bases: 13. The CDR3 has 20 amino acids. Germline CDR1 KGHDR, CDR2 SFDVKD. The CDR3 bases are TGTGCCACCAGTGATAACCGGGACAGGGGTAATCAAGTCTCTGGAAACACCATATATTTT. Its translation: CATSDNRDRGNQVSGNTIYF.

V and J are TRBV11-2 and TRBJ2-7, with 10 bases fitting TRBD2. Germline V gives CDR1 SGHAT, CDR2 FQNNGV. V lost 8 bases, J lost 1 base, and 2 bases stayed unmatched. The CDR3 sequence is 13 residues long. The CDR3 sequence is CASGTSESYEQYF. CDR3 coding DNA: TGTGCCAGCGGGACTAGCGAGTCCTACGAGCAGTACTTC.

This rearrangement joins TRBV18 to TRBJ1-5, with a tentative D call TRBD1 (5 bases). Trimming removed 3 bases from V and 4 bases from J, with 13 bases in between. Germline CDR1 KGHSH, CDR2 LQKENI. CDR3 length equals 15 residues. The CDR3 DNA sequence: TGTGCCAGCTCACCTGGTCCCGGGGGGAATCAGCCCCAGCATTTT. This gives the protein CASSPGPGGNQPQHF.